Presented here are 30 T cell receptor beta chains from one specimen sequenced in a study of blood T cells in healthy people across ages. Next came a second PCR, run for about 7 to 12 cycles, which used a sample-barcoded 5' primer along with a J-beta primer mix. TCRdb used MiXCR to reprocess the 5' RACE reads, holding one entry per CDR3 protein. The sample lists approximately 2,000,000 distinct CDR3 sequences, about two fifths occurring once. Sequenced: blood. Source of these receptors: a human donor in good health.

This clonotype was seen only a few times. The chain uses TRBV28 and TRBJ1-2; perhaps TRBD1 as D (5 bases). Per the germline V gene, CDR1 is MDHEN and CDR2 is SYDVKM. This CDR3 is 13 amino acids long. V lost 3 bases and J 13 bases, leaving 18 bases between the germline ends. The CDR3 DNA reads TGTGCCAGCAGTTTGGGGCAGTCCTATGGGGGCACCTTC. Amino acid sequence: CASSLGQSYGGTF.

The J gene is TRBJ2-4, the V gene TRBV7-9; D is uncertain. The CDR3 is made up of 14 amino acids. Germline values: CDR1 SEHNR, CDR2 FQNEAQ (reference sequence). V was cut by 10 bases and J by 0 bases, with 13 bases left in between. The CDR3 nucleotides are TGTGCCACCTCAGGACCGGTAGCCAAAAACATTCAGTACTTC. This gives the protein CATSGPVAKNIQYF.

This chain uses TRBV11-3 with TRBJ2-1; maybe TRBD2 (5 bases). Germline values: CDR1 SGHNT, CDR2 YENEEA. The CDR3 loop spans 15 amino acids. V was clipped by 5 bases and J by 12 bases, with 23 bases between them. CDR3 nucleotides: TGTGCCAGCAGCCCTGACCGGGGTCCGGTCGAAGTGCAGTTCTTC. This gives the protein CASSPDRGPVEVQFF.

The rearrangement joins TRBV7-9 to TRBJ2-1, with 7 positions matching TRBD2. The closer fit of TRBJ2-7 to the DNA end suggests the J call may be wrong. The CDR3 totals 16 residues. Germline CDR1 SEHNR, CDR2 FQNEAQ (reference sequence). The CDR3 coding sequence is TGTGCCAGCAGCCCGACGACTAGCAAGTCCTACAATGAGCAGTACTTC. Translated: CASSPTTSKSYNEQYF.

In its sample, this clonotype was seen a few times. The chain employs TRBV29-1 and TRBJ2-7; D is undetermined. The DNA end is a closer match to TRBJ2-5, so the J assignment may be wrong. CDR3 length equals 12 residues. Germline V gene lookup returns CDR1 SQVTM and CDR2 ANQGSEA. CDR3: CSVVLTGETQYF. The CDR3 DNA reads TGCAGCGTTGTTTTAACGGGAGAGACCCAGTACTTC.

The chain joins TRBV7-9 to TRBJ2-1; 8 nucleotides agree with TRBD2. The CDR3 runs to 14 residues. V shed 10 bases and J 2 bases; nucleotides not matched to a gene: 7. Germline V gene lookup returns CDR1 SEHNR and CDR2 FQNEAQ (reference sequence). CDR3 coding DNA: TGTGCCATCCGGGGGGGTGGAACCTACAATGAGCAGTTCTTC. Amino acids: CAIRGGGTYNEQFF.

About this clonotype: Relative to the germline gene, one junction end is altered; a read error may explain this. The genes are TRBV4-3 and TRBJ1-5; D ambiguous. This CDR3 is built from 15 residues. CDR1 is LGHNA and CDR2 is YSLEER in the germline V gene. The chain's CDR3 is CASSLSPDSYQPQHF. CDR3 in DNA: TGCGCCAGCAGCCTCTCCCCCGATAGCTATCAGCCCCAGCATTTT.

This clonotype was observed a handful of times. The V call is TRBV7-2, the J call TRBJ2-7; TRBD1 agrees at 7 bases. Germline V lookup: CDR1 SGHTA, CDR2 FQGNSA. There are 15 residues in the CDR3. The junction had 6 bases not matched to a gene; V was cut back by 4 bases and J by 0 bases. Here the CDR3 DNA reads TGTGCCAGCAGCTCCGACAGGGCGATCTCCTACGAGCAGTACTTC. This translates into CASSSDRAISYEQYF.

A few counts support this clonotype. J is TRBJ1-2 and V is TRBV15; 9 nucleotides line up with TRBD1. The CDR3 is 16 residues long. Trimming removed 0 bases from V and 7 bases from J; junction bases left unmatched: 9. CDR1 LNHNV and CDR2 YYDKDF come from the germline V gene (reference sequence). The CDR3 loop reads CATSRDRDRVSRGYTF. The CDR3 bases are TGTGCCACCAGCAGAGACCGGGACAGGGTGTCTCGTGGCTACACCTTC.

CDR3: CASRRLGWNEQYF. The CDR3 bases are TGTGCCAGCAGGAGACTAGGGTGGAACGAGCAGTACTTC. The V gene is TRBV28, the J gene TRBJ2-5; D is possibly TRBD2 (6 bases). TRBJ2-7 explains the end of the DNA better; the J call may be wrong. There are 13 residues in the CDR3. Germline V gene sequence: CDR1 MDHEN, CDR2 SYDVKM.

This chain connects TRBV6-1 to TRBJ2-4; either TRBD1 or TRBD2 may supply D (5 bases each). Trimming took off 2 bases at V and 0 bases at J, with 8 bases between the two ends. Looked up from germline, CDR1 is MNHNS and CDR2 is SASEGT. The CDR3 length is 15 residues. In nucleotides, the CDR3 is TGTGCCAGCAGTGAATTCGGGACAGCCAAAAACATTCAGTACTTC. The encoded protein is CASSEFGTAKNIQYF.

J is TRBJ1-3 and V is TRBV6-6, with 7 nucleotides matching TRBD1. V lost 6 bases to trimming and J lost 5 bases; unmatched junction nucleotides: 7. CDR1 MNHNY and CDR2 SVGAGI come from the germline V gene (reference sequence). The CDR3 has 14 residues. In DNA form, the CDR3 reads TGTGCCAGCAGCCCTCAGGGGGGACGAAACACCATATATTTT. Its protein product is CASSPQGGRNTIYF.

CDR3 loop: CASSFSRSLGGRAFF. The DNA of the CDR3 is TGTGCCAGCAGTTTTTCCAGAAGTCTGGGCGGCCGAGCTTTCTTT. The chain carries TRBV12-3 or TRBV12-4 and TRBJ1-1, with D uncertain. V shed 3 bases and J shed 10 bases, with 21 bases lying between them. This CDR3 spans 15 amino acids.

This clonotype was picked up a small number of times. The V gene is TRBV4-3, the J gene TRBJ2-3; D is unclear. The germline gives CDR1 LGHNA, CDR2 YSLEER. This CDR3 is built from 16 residues. V lost 0 bases and J lost 1, with 11 bases in between. CDR3: CASSQDWISGTDTQYF. CDR3 bases: TGCGCCAGCAGCCAAGACTGGATTTCCGGCACAGATACGCAGTATTTT.

The V and J genes are TRBV6-2 or TRBV6-3 and TRBJ2-3; TRBD2 aligns across 10 bases. V gave up 0 bases and J gave up 1 base; unmatched junction bases: 4. Germline V gene sequence: CDR1 MNHEY, CDR2 SVGEGT. The CDR3 has 17 amino acids. CDR3 region: CASSYSSGTSGTDTQYF. CDR3 bases: TGTGCCAGCAGTTACTCGTCCGGGACTAGCGGCACAGATACGCAGTATTTT.

The chain links TRBV4-1 to TRBJ1-5; 7 bases line up with TRBD1. This CDR3 spans 17 amino acids. The germline CDR1 and CDR2 sequences are MGHRA and YSYEKL. V dropped 1 base and J dropped 6; count of bases not matched to a gene: 12. The CDR3: CASSQGARGARGQPQHF. In nucleotides, the CDR3 is TGCGCCAGCAGCCAAGGGGCCAGGGGGGCGCGGGGTCAGCCCCAGCATTTT.

The chain carries TRBV7-2 and TRBJ2-7; TRBD1 agrees at 7 bases. CDR1 SGHTA and CDR2 FQGNSA come from the germline V gene. Losses at the gene ends were 6 bases for V and 2 bases for J; bases not matched to a gene: 7. CDR3 size: 14 residues. Written as DNA, the CDR3 is TGTGCCAGCAGACAGAATCAGGGGGCCTACGAGCAGTACTTC. The encoded protein is CASRQNQGAYEQYF.

This clonotype was detected only a few times. V and J are TRBV12-3 or TRBV12-4 and TRBJ1-5; 11 positions match TRBD1. V lost 6 bases, J lost 6 bases, and 10 bases stayed unmatched. The CDR3 loop spans 16 amino acids. This CDR3 is CASRTSDRGRVQPQHF. CDR3 sequence (DNA): TGTGCCAGCAGAACTTCGGACAGGGGGCGGGTTCAGCCCCAGCATTTT.

The chain links TRBV7-3 to TRBJ1-2; unclear D gene. The CDR3 sequence is 14 residues long. The V gene lost 1 base and the J gene lost 7 bases, with 13 bases spanning the gap. Germline assignment: CDR1 SGHTA and CDR2 FQGTGA. DNA of the CDR3: TGTGCCAGCAGCTTAAATTGGGGTATTGGTGGCTACACCTTC. Its protein is CASSLNWGIGGYTF. Using reference TRBV7-3 and TRBJ1-2 for the parts outside the CDR3, the full variable domain is GAGVSQTPSNKVTEKGKYVELRCDPISGHTALYWYRQSLGQGPEFLIYFQGTGAADDSGLPNDRFFAVRPEGSVSTLKIQRTERGDSAVYLCASSLNWGIGGYTFGSGTRLTVV.

Worth noting for this clonotype: The junction shows a germline mismatch at one end, possibly a read error. This chain connects TRBV14 to TRBJ2-1; 11 bases line up with TRBD1. Germline CDR1 SGHDN, CDR2 FVKESK. The CDR3 runs to 14 residues. The CDR3 sequence: CARGQGARSNEQFF. The CDR3 DNA reads TGTGCCAGAGGACAGGGGGCGCGATCCAATGAACAGTTCTTC.

This clonotype was picked up a small number of times. The V call is TRBV24-1, the J call TRBJ2-1, with D unresolved. The germline gives CDR1 KGHDR, CDR2 SFDVKD. V dropped 4 bases and J dropped 0 bases, with 18 bases sitting between them. The CDR3 spans 18 residues. Written as DNA, the CDR3 is TGTGCCACCAGTGACTTGACCATAGACCCTCGCTCCTACAATGAGCAGTTCTTC. Translating it yields CATSDLTIDPRSYNEQFF.

V and J are TRBV7-6 and TRBJ2-3; TRBD2 aligns across 11 bases. Germline V CDR1 and CDR2: SGHVS, FNYEAQ. Losses at the gene ends were 6 bases for V and 5 bases for J; bases not matched to a gene: 16. This CDR3 is built from 18 residues. CDR3 sequence reads: CASSSSPLAGASRDTQYF. The CDR3 nucleotides read TGTGCCAGCAGTTCCAGTCCACTAGCGGGGGCCTCTCGAGATACGCAGTATTTT.

This sequence joins TRBV7-9 and TRBJ2-5, with TRBD1 matching 7 bases. The CDR3 extends over 17 amino acids. After removal of 2 bases from V and 1 base from J, the junction contained 10 bases not matched to a gene. Germline V gives CDR1 SEHNR, CDR2 FQNEAQ (reference sequence). The CDR3 DNA reads as TGTGCCAGCAGCTTATTCTCCCGGGACAGAAGCCAAGAGACCCAGTACTTC. Translated: CASSLFSRDRSQETQYF.

The chain combines TRBV6-2 or TRBV6-3 with TRBJ1-1; D possibly corresponds to TRBD1 (6 bases). The CDR3 covers 15 residues. Germline values: CDR1 MNHEY, CDR2 SVGEGT. V was trimmed by 2 bases and J by 4 bases, leaving 14 bases between them. In nucleotides, the CDR3 is TGTGCCAGCAGTTACGGCAGGGGACCGGGCACTGAAGCTTTCTTT. It yields the protein CASSYGRGPGTEAFF.

This clonotype was seen at least ten times. In DNA form, the CDR3 reads TGCGCCAGCAGCCAAGATGGTCTAGCGGGGTACAATGAGCAGTTCTTC. Its protein is CASSQDGLAGYNEQFF. The rearrangement joins TRBV4-3 to TRBJ2-1; 9 bases agree with TRBD2. This CDR3 region has 16 residues. The ends lost 0 bases at V and 4 bases at J; junction bases unmatched: 4. The germline V gene encodes CDR1 LGHNA and CDR2 YSLEER.

The chain's CDR3 is CASSPTTGGAIHEQYF. CDR3 DNA: TGTGCCAGCAGCCCAACGACAGGGGGCGCGATCCACGAGCAGTACTTC. The rearrangement links TRBV9 to TRBJ2-7; 10 bases align to TRBD1. Trimming at V came to 4 bases and at J to 5 bases, leaving 12 bases not matched to a gene. Per the germline V gene, CDR1 is SGDLS and CDR2 is YYNGEE. The CDR3 totals 16 residues. Filled out from reference TRBV9 and TRBJ2-7, the complete variable domain reads DSGVTQTPKHLITATGQRVTLRCSPRSGDLSVYWYQQSLDQGLQFLIQYYNGEERAKGNILERFSAQQFPDLHSELNLSSLELGDSALYFCASSPTTGGAIHEQYFGPGTRLTVT.

V gene TRBV7-9 combines with J gene TRBJ1-1; TRBD1 might be the D (5 bases). The CDR3 sequence is 15 residues long. The V end was cut by 0 bases, the J end by 0 bases, with 8 bases between. Per the germline V gene, CDR1 is SEHNR and CDR2 is FQNEAQ (reference sequence). The CDR3 loop reads CASSLARGLNTEAFF. CDR3 in DNA: TGTGCCAGCAGCTTAGCGAGGGGTTTGAACACTGAAGCTTTCTTT.

The chain uses TRBV29-1 and TRBJ1-2; TRBD1 aligns across 9 bases. This CDR3 comprises 13 residues. Germline CDR1 and CDR2: SQVTM and ANQGSEA. V dropped 2 bases and J dropped 7; count of bases not matched to a gene: 5. Here the CDR3 DNA reads TGCAGCGTTGAAACGGGACAGGGAAGTGGCTACACCTTC. The encoded protein is CSVETGQGSGYTF.

The genes are TRBV9 and TRBJ2-5; D gene ambiguous. This CDR3 has 13 residues. Trimming removed 2 bases at V and 6 bases at J, with 11 bases between. The germline V gene encodes CDR1 SGDLS and CDR2 YYNGEE. CDR3 sequence: CASSVAPSQTQYF. The CDR3, as DNA: TGTGCCAGCAGCGTGGCCCCCAGTCAGACCCAGTACTTC.

This clonotype was seen only a few times. The CDR3 reads CAINTLGGEQYF. The CDR3 DNA reads TGTGCCATAAATACTCTAGGGGGCGAGCAGTACTTC. The chain is built from TRBV10-3 and TRBJ2-7; a weak D match, TRBD1 (6 bases). The V gene's germline CDR1 is ENHRY and CDR2 SYGVKD. The CDR3 extends over 12 amino acids. Trimming left V 9 bases short and J 6 bases short, with 15 bases between.